This T cell receptor (beta chain) derives from a study of PD-1 blockade in classical Hodgkin lymphoma. Per germline, CDR1 MGHRA and CDR2 YSYEKL. V lost 4 bases to trimming and J lost 1 base, with 16 bases between them. The CDR3 has 16 amino acids. As to time point: cycle 4 day 1 (C4D1), after 5 to 7 weeks of nivolumab. Patients all relapsed after autologous stem cell transplantation, and there was variation in brentuximab vedotin exposure. Isolation of CD4+ T cells from thawed PBMCs was performed by magnetic negative selection. Classifying best responses yielded complete response, partial response or progressive disease. The table came from immunoSEQ multiplex PCR; TCRdb's copy has only in-frame clones and leaves some out. In the table there are over 15,000 clones, 70% to 75% of which are singletons.

Sequences were derived from CD4+ T cells from blood, sampled before the fourth cycle of nivolumab. The sequence came from a human donor with classical Hodgkin lymphoma. This sequence joins TRBV4-1 and TRBJ1-1; no firm D call. This CDR3 reads CASSLNRRTSNTEAFF. DNA of the CDR3: TGCGCCAGCAGCCTGAACCGACGGACTTCGAACACTGAAGCTTTCTTT.